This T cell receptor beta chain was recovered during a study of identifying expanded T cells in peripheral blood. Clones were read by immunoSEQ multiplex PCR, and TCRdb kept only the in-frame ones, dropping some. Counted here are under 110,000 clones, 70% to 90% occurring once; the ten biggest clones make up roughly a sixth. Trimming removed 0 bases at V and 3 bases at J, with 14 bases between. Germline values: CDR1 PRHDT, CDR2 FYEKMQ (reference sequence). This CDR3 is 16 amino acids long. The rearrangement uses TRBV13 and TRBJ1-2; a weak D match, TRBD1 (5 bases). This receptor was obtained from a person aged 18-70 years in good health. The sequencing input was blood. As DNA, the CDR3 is TGTGCCAGCAGCTTAGGCCGATTGGGGGTATACTATGGCTACACCTTC. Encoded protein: CASSLGRLGVYYGYTF.